Detailed here is one T cell receptor beta chain. Its antigen is not known. The library was prepared for alpha chains; this beta chain is a stray read, so its frequency means little. The CDR3 runs to 16 residues. Germline CDR1 MNHEY, CDR2 SVGAGI. Germline trimming cut 6 bases from V and 4 bases from J; bases unmatched to any gene: 8. These data come from a study of spatial heterogeneity in lung cancer. Overall study: Detection of beta-chain sequences consistently exceeded that of alpha-chain sequences.

Specified time point: sample taken at primary tumor resection. Material for sequencing was whole RNA from tumor, nontumor lung or frozen PBMC, left unsorted. Samples came from 65 to 75 TRACERx patients with untreated early-stage lung cancer. On each TCR cDNA molecule, a unique molecular identifier was present. MiXCR, applied by TCRdb to the 5' RACE reads, yields one record per CDR3 protein. The table includes roughly 3,500 distinct CDR3 sequences, around 32% detected once. General study results and limits: TCRs found ubiquitously expanded in tumor appeared in blood more at resection than at follow-up.

This clonotype was obtained from a female donor with early-stage non-small cell lung cancer. The V and J genes are TRBV6-5 and TRBJ2-2, with 10 bases lining up with TRBD2. The material sequenced was PBMCs, taken at surgery. The CDR3 protein is CASRTPSGRGTGELFF. Written as DNA, the CDR3 is TGTGCCAGCAGAACTCCAAGCGGGAGGGGCACCGGGGAGCTGTTTTTT.